Presented here are 28 T cell receptor beta chains from one specimen sequenced in a study of cytomegalovirus exposure and HLA in healthy donors. The PCR was carried out with 60 Vbeta primers and 13 Jbeta primers. The method was immunoSEQ multiplex PCR; TCRdb's version includes in-frame clones alone and lacks a portion of them. In the table there are some 130,000 clones, approximately 82% of which are singletons. Sequenced sample: PBMCs. The origin of the receptors is a female donor in good health and CMV-seronegative.

This chain links TRBV2 with TRBJ2-2; TRBD1 matches 11 bases. The CDR3 has 15 amino acids. The V segment lost 5 bases and the J segment 7 bases; nucleotides outside the gene matches: 6. Germline V gene sequence: CDR1 SNHLY, CDR2 FYNNEI. The CDR3 DNA is TGTGCCAGCAGTCTAGGACAGGGGGCCGGCGGGGAGCTGTTTTTT. It specifies CASSLGQGAGGELFF.

The chain has TRBV29-1 and TRBJ2-6; the match to TRBD1 covers 10 bases. The CDR3 is made up of 16 amino acids. From germline, CDR1 is SQVTM and CDR2 ANQGSEA. V shed 7 bases and J 0 bases; nucleotides not matched to a gene: 6. CDR3 DNA: TGCAGCGCGGCCGGGACAGGGGACTCTGGGGCCAACGTCCTGACTTTC. Protein: CSAAGTGDSGANVLTF.

The J gene is TRBJ2-5, the V gene TRBV11-2, with TRBD1 matching 8 bases. The J call may be in error: the DNA end matches TRBJ2-7 better. CDR1 is SGHAT, CDR2 FQNNGV, per germline. The CDR3 consists of 15 residues. The CDR3 nucleotides are TGTGCCAGCAGCTACAGGGGGGTAGGGTCCTACGAGCAGTACTTC. This encodes CASSYRGVGSYEQYF.

A remark on this clone: One end of the junction fails to match germline, which may point to a read error. The chain recombines TRBV28 with TRBJ2-7; maybe TRBD2 (5 bases). Per germline, CDR1 MDHEN and CDR2 SYDVKM. The CDR3 contains 16 residues. The CDR3 loop is CAGSFGSVPGSYEQYF. In DNA form, the CDR3 reads TGTGCCGGCAGTTTCGGTAGCGTACCGGGCTCCTACGAGCAGTACTTC.

The genes are TRBV7-8 and TRBJ2-5, with D perhaps matching TRBD2 (5 bases). V lost 5 bases and J lost 2, with 15 bases in between. This CDR3 comprises 15 residues. Germline lookup yields CDR1 SGHVS and CDR2 FQNEAQ. The CDR3 nucleotides read TGTGCCAGCAGCGCGGGTCCAGGCGTACAAGAGACCCAGTACTTC. As protein: CASSAGPGVQETQYF. The complete variable domain, with remaining parts taken from reference TRBV7-8 and TRBJ2-5, reads GAGVSQSPRYKVAKRGQDVALRCDPISGHVSLFWYQQALGQGPEFLTYFQNEAQLDKSGLPSDRFFAERPEGSVSTLKIQRTQQEDSAVYLCASSAGPGVQETQYFGPGTRLLVL.

V usage is TRBV5-1 and J usage is TRBJ2-7; 9 bases are shared with TRBD2. Germline V gene lookup returns CDR1 SGHRS and CDR2 YFSETQ. Unmatched junction bases numbered 3, after V lost 2 bases and J lost 3 bases. CDR3 length: 14 residues. CDR3 region: CASSLLTSGYEQYF. The CDR3 DNA reads as TGCGCCAGCAGCTTACTGACTAGCGGCTACGAGCAGTACTTC. Complete variable domain (other parts from reference TRBV5-1 and TRBJ2-7): KAGVTQTPRYLIKTRGQQVTLSCSPISGHRSVSWYQQTPGQGLQFLFEYFSETQRNKGNFPGRFSGRQFSNSRSEMNVSTLELGDSALYLCASSLLTSGYEQYFGPGTRLTVT.

The chain carries TRBV6-1 and TRBJ2-1; D is perhaps TRBD2 (6 bases). Germline V gene data show CDR1 as MNHNS and CDR2 as SASEGT. The CDR3 has 14 amino acids. With 7 bases removed from V and 3 bases from J, the gap between germline ends came to 13 bases. The CDR3 protein is CASIMGGLYNEQFF. CDR3 nucleotide sequence: TGTGCCAGCATTATGGGGGGACTCTACAATGAGCAGTTCTTC.

V is TRBV7-8 and J is TRBJ2-5, with TRBD1 as a possible D gene (6 bases). The V gene lost 1 base and the J gene lost 3 bases, with 12 bases spanning the gap. The CDR3 length is 15 residues. Per germline, CDR1 SGHVS and CDR2 FQNEAQ. CDR3 coding DNA: TGTGCCAGCAGCTTAGGGACAGTGAAAGAAGAGACCCAGTACTTC. Residues: CASSLGTVKEETQYF.

The genes are TRBV11-2 and TRBJ2-2; 8 bases align to TRBD1. CDR3 length: 16 amino acids. The germline V gene has CDR1 SGHAT and CDR2 FQNNGV. The J segment lost 1 base and the V segment lost 4 bases, leaving 5 bases of the junction unmatched. DNA for the CDR3: TGTGCCAGCAGCTCCAAGGGGACAGGGAACACCGGGGAGCTGTTTTTT. Its protein product is CASSSKGTGNTGELFF.

This clone was counted only a few times. V and J are TRBV29-1 and TRBJ1-2; D not certain. The CDR3 runs 12 residues. The V and J ends lost 4 bases and 5 bases respectively, with 11 bases between them. Germline CDR1 and CDR2: SQVTM and ANQGSEA. CDR3 coding DNA: TGCAGCGTTGCCAGGATTGGGTATGGCTACACCTTC. Translated, it gives CSVARIGYGYTF.

The CDR3 nucleotides are TGTGCCAGCAGCCCCCTAGCGGGAGTCGGTGGTGAGCAGTTCTTC. This gives the protein CASSPLAGVGGEQFF. This sequence joins TRBV7-9 and TRBJ2-1; 10 nucleotides match TRBD2. CDR3 length: 15 residues. Per germline, CDR1 SEHNR and CDR2 FQNEAQ (reference sequence). Trimming at V came to 5 bases and at J to 9 bases, leaving 10 bases not matched to a gene.

CDR3: CASSVFGLREAETQYF. CDR3 coding DNA: TGTGCCAGCAGCGTATTCGGTCTCAGGGAAGCGGAGACCCAGTACTTC. The rearrangement links TRBV9 to TRBJ2-5; TRBD1 might be the D (5 bases). Germline V gene data show CDR1 as SGDLS and CDR2 as YYNGEE. The length of the CDR3 is 16 residues. The germline V and J ends were trimmed by 1 base and 5 bases, with 18 bases remaining between them. Filled out from reference TRBV9 and TRBJ2-5, the complete variable domain reads DSGVTQTPKHLITATGQRVTLRCSPRSGDLSVYWYQQSLDQGLQFLIQYYNGEERAKGNILERFSAQQFPDLHSELNLSSLELGDSALYFCASSVFGLREAETQYFGPGTRLLVL.

CDR3 residues: CASSPQRGAYGYTF. CDR3 nucleotide sequence: TGTGCCAGCTCCCCGCAGCGGGGAGCCTATGGCTACACCTTC. The chain couples TRBV5-4 to TRBJ1-2; no definite D call. The CDR3 extends over 14 amino acids. Trimming removed 7 bases at V and 4 bases at J, with 17 bases between. Germline CDR1 SGHNT, CDR2 YYREEE (reference sequence).

In nucleotides, the CDR3 is TGTGCCAGCAGCGAACAGGGTGATCAGCCCCAGCATTTT. It encodes CASSEQGDQPQHF. V usage is TRBV9 and J usage is TRBJ1-5; weak D call: TRBD1 (6 bases). Trimming took off 3 bases at V and 5 bases at J, with 9 bases between the two ends. The CDR3 has 13 amino acids. Germline CDR1 is SGDLS and CDR2 is YYNGEE.

The rearrangement uses TRBV5-1 and TRBJ2-7; 14 bases are a match to TRBD2. This CDR3 spans 15 amino acids. Germline CDR1 SGHRS, CDR2 YFSETQ. Germline trimming cut 5 bases from V and 6 bases from J; bases unmatched to any gene: 7. CDR3 DNA sequence: TGCGCCAGCAGGACAGGGACTAGCGGGAGTGGCGAGCAGTACTTC. Its translation is CASRTGTSGSGEQYF.

The V gene is TRBV19, the J gene TRBJ2-3; 7 bases fit TRBD2. Germline assignment: CDR1 LNHDA and CDR2 SQIVND (reference sequence). The CDR3 has 16 amino acids. With 2 bases clipped from V and 0 bases from J, the junction kept 5 bases outside the gene matches. The CDR3 sequence: CASSIYGGTSTDTQYF. Written as DNA, the CDR3 is TGTGCCAGTAGTATATACGGGGGGACTAGCACAGATACGCAGTATTTT. Using reference TRBV19 and TRBJ2-3 for the parts outside the CDR3, the full variable domain is DGGITQSPKYLFRKEGQNVTLSCEQNLNHDAMYWYRQDPGQGLRLIYYSQIVNDFQKGDIAEGYSVSREKKESFPLTVTSAQKNPTAFYLCASSIYGGTSTDTQYFGPGTRLTVL.

This chain uses TRBV5-1 with TRBJ2-7; maybe TRBD2 (5 bases). There are 15 residues in the CDR3. The germline gives CDR1 SGHRS, CDR2 YFSETQ. Trimming removed 0 bases at V and 6 bases at J, with 16 bases between. The CDR3 loop reads CASSLDRPSRGEQYF. For the CDR3, the DNA is TGCGCCAGCAGCTTGGATAGGCCCTCCCGGGGCGAGCAGTACTTC.

This sequence joins TRBV7-6 and TRBJ2-7, with 8 bases matching TRBD1. Germline CDR1 is SGHVS and CDR2 is FNYEAQ. This CDR3 spans 15 amino acids. With V trimmed by 5 bases and J by 0 bases, 6 bases remained unmatched. The CDR3 DNA sequence: TGTGCCAGCAGCCCAAGGACAGGGAGCTCCTACGAGCAGTACTTC. Translating gives CASSPRTGSSYEQYF.

The chain links TRBV4-3 to TRBJ2-1; TRBD1 is a possible D gene (6 bases). Germline lookup yields CDR1 LGHNA and CDR2 YSLEER. The CDR3 covers 15 residues. V lost 0 bases and J lost 4, with 10 bases in between. The CDR3 DNA sequence: TGCGCCAGCAGCCAAGACGGGACACAATACAATGAGCAGTTCTTC. Residues: CASSQDGTQYNEQFF.

The V call is TRBV18, the J call TRBJ1-4, with 7 bases that match TRBD1. V was clipped by 2 bases and J by 8 bases; unmatched bases: 5. Germline V CDR1 and CDR2: KGHSH, LQKENI. This CDR3 contains 14 residues. This CDR3 reads CASSPWDSPEKLFF. The CDR3 DNA reads TGTGCCAGCTCACCATGGGACAGCCCGGAAAAACTGTTTTTT.

The chain joins TRBV30 to TRBJ2-1; the D is unclear. V was trimmed by 5 bases and J by 4 bases, leaving 6 bases between them. Germline CDR1 and CDR2: GTSNPN and SVGIG (reference sequence). The CDR3 extends over 11 amino acids. Here the CDR3 reads CAWAGYNEQFF. CDR3 DNA: TGTGCCTGGGCAGGTTACAATGAGCAGTTCTTC.

The V gene is TRBV6-1, the J gene TRBJ2-7, with a weak D call TRBD1 (6 bases). Germline V gives CDR1 MNHNS, CDR2 SASEGT. V was pared by 3 bases and J by 4 bases, with 13 bases between. The CDR3 has 14 residues. The CDR3 loop reads CASSDPGTLYEQYF. CDR3 bases: TGTGCCAGCAGTGATCCCGGGACATTATACGAGCAGTACTTC.

The genes are TRBV29-1 and TRBJ1-5; D is undetermined. This CDR3 spans 15 amino acids. The V end lost 5 bases, the J end lost 1 base, and 15 bases lay between the germline ends. The germline gives CDR1 SQVTM, CDR2 ANQGSEA. CDR3 protein: CSVLGGLGSNQPQHF. The CDR3 DNA sequence: TGCAGCGTTTTAGGAGGACTAGGGAGCAATCAGCCCCAGCATTTT.

V gene TRBV10-1 combines with J gene TRBJ2-5, with D possibly TRBD1 on 6 matching bases. This CDR3 has 13 amino acids. The V end lost 2 bases, the J end lost 3 bases, and 7 bases lay between the germline ends. Germline V lookup: CDR1 WNHNN, CDR2 SYGVQD (reference sequence). As DNA, the CDR3 is TGCGCCAGCAGTGAGAGGACAGAAGAGACCCAGTACTTC. This gives the protein CASSERTEETQYF.

The V call is TRBV7-2, the J call TRBJ2-3; 11 positions agree with TRBD2. J was trimmed by 1 base and V by 4 bases; bases with no gene match: 7. Germline values: CDR1 SGHTA, CDR2 FQGNSA. The CDR3 contains 17 residues. CDR3 DNA: TGTGCCAGCAGCTCGATAGCGGGAGGGCCCGGCACAGATACGCAGTATTTT. It translates to CASSSIAGGPGTDTQYF.

The chain uses TRBV5-6 and TRBJ1-3, with 7 bases identical to TRBD1. V trimming: 0 bases; J trimming: 2 bases; junction bases outside the gene matches: 2. Germline assignment: CDR1 SGHDT and CDR2 YYEEEE. This CDR3 region has 15 residues. CDR3 DNA sequence: TGTGCCAGCAGCTTGGAGCAGGGGGCTGGAAACACCATATATTTT. Encoded protein: CASSLEQGAGNTIYF.

The genes are TRBV9 and TRBJ2-2; D unresolved. Germline V gives CDR1 SGDLS, CDR2 YYNGEE. With 0 bases removed from V and 4 bases from J, the gap between germline ends came to 10 bases. This CDR3 is 15 amino acids long. The CDR3 DNA reads as TGTGCCAGCAGCGTAGATGTGAGTTCCACCGGGGAGCTGTTTTTT. Translating gives CASSVDVSSTGELFF.

Only one count was recorded for this clone. V and J are TRBV19 and TRBJ2-4; D uncertain. This CDR3 is 11 amino acids long. Germline CDR1 LNHDA, CDR2 SQIVND (reference sequence). Trimming cost V 3 bases and J 6 bases, with 3 bases left between them. The CDR3 spells CASSILNIQYF. CDR3 DNA sequence: TGTGCCAGTAGTATCCTAAACATTCAGTACTTC.